Only a few counts were recorded for the clone carrying this TCR beta chain. Its matching antigen is unknown. 5'RACE primed from the constant segment yielded TCR alpha and TCR beta cDNA libraries bearing sample barcodes and UMIs. TCRdb passed the 5' RACE reads through MiXCR, listing each CDR3 protein once. The table shows approximately 350,000 distinct CDR3 sequences, with around 27% occurring only once. This sample was taken from a study of T-cell memory formation after mild COVID-19. Study-wide background: TCR clusters were largely donor specific. Study-wide results and limits: CD4+ contracting clones lay mainly in CM and EM, CD8+ ones in EMRA. Cross-reactive memory apparently joined, as some responding clones appeared in pre-infection memory.

The CDR3 consists of 15 residues. Germline assignment: CDR1 MNHEY and CDR2 SVGAGI. The V segment lost 5 bases and the J segment 4 bases; nucleotides outside the gene matches: 6. The receptor was derived from an adult woman who had mild COVID-19 (a few samples of this study predate the infection). Cell type and time point are not known. Source material: PBMCs or a T cell subset sorted from them (not recorded which). The chain joins TRBV6-5 to TRBJ2-1; 9 nucleotides agree with TRBD2. The CDR3 DNA reads as TGTGCCAGCAGTCTCCGACTAGCGGATTACAATGAGCAGTTCTTC. This encodes CASSLRLADYNEQFF.